These 3 T cell receptor beta chains were all obtained from the same sample, sequenced in a study of T cell responses to AZD1222 COVID-19 vaccine listed by TCRdb under 2021. Library creation used the immunoSEQ multiplex PCR assay. TCRdb holds this immuneACCESS table with in-frame rearrangements only. Some clones are missing; in checked studies, unresolved V genes explain under half, and the rest has no known cause. A total of 90,000 to 110,000 clones appear in this sample, roughly 89% of them only once. The ten most abundant clones make up approximately 45% of the sample. What the time point label conveys for this sample: about 28 days (+/-7) after the second vaccine dose. Specimen: peripheral blood, collected 28 days after the second AZD1222 dose. These receptors came from an adult who received the AZD1222 COVID-19 vaccine.

The chain couples TRBV6-5 to TRBJ1-5; D call uncertain. This CDR3 is built from 12 residues. V gave up 8 bases and J gave up 6 bases, with 11 bases separating them. Germline V gene lookup returns CDR1 MNHEY and CDR2 SVGAGI. The CDR3 is CASSAGRQPQHF. The CDR3 nucleotides read TGTGCCAGCTCGGCAGGACGTCAGCCCCAGCATTTT.

The gene calls are TRBV3-1 (or the pseudogene TRBV3-2) and TRBJ2-5, with D unresolved. The ends were cut back, 1 base at V and 4 bases at J, with 4 bases in the middle. The CDR3 is made up of 12 amino acids. In germline, CDR1 is LGHDT, CDR2 YNNKEL (reference sequence). The DNA of the CDR3 is TGTGCCAGCAGCCAAGTCCCAGAGACCCAGTACTTC. Amino acids: CASSQVPETQYF.

This chain's CDR3 is CASSPGTSGRANEQFF. As DNA, the CDR3 is TGTGCCAGCAGCCCCGGGACTAGCGGGAGGGCCAATGAGCAGTTCTTC. This chain uses TRBV5-5 with TRBJ2-1; TRBD2 agrees at 16 bases. Germline V gene data show CDR1 as SGHKS and CDR2 as YYEKEE (reference sequence). The V segment lost 4 bases and the J segment 6 bases; nucleotides outside the gene matches: 4. This CDR3 is built from 16 residues. Based on the CDR3 plus reference TRBV5-5 and TRBJ2-1, the full variable domain is DAGVTQSPTHLIKTRGQQVTLRCSPISGHKSVSWYQQVLGQGPQFIFQYYEKEERGRGNFPDRFSARQFPNYSSELNVNALLLGDSALYLCASSPGTSGRANEQFFGPGTRLTVL.